A single TCR beta chain is shown here with its context. This clone showed up many times. Its antigen remains undetermined. Per-nucleotide qualities are absent, and no much larger clonotype sits a single base away. This entry is derived from a study of shared clonotypes between healthy human individuals (dated by TCRdb to about 2020). About the investigation overall: The cohort included three men and a couple of women between 18 and 49 years of age. For each donor, CD4 naive and CD4 memory were each run on three plates, CD8 naive on two plates, and CD8 memory on one plate. Leukapheresis yielded between about 0.9 and 10 billion PBMCs per donor. Different laboratories and diverse techniques were used to prepare libraries and sequence TCR repertoires, to increase sequencing depth and limit assay-specific biases. Blood TCR repertoires of a handful of healthy adults were deeply sequenced to estimate repertoire size and the extent of clonotype sharing between individuals. On the study overall, not on this receptor specifically: Only blood was sampled, and tissue TCR repertoires likely differ from those in blood. Pairwise subsampling indicated that sequencing depth was expected to affect the degree of clonotype sharing among donors. Higher generation probabilities were observed for clonotypes shared by all four sorted-subset donors than for non-shared clonotypes. Rarefaction of sorted-subset datasets indicated incomplete sequencing despite the large sequencing depth. When a handful of donors were compared, the shared fraction of clonotypes was roughly 4.8% for naive CD4, around 4% for naive CD8, 2% to 2.5% for memory CD4, and about 0.36% for memory CD8. The genetic and exposure-history diversity represented was limited by the small number of donors. Estimated clonotype richness was generally larger for naive than for memory subsets.

Donors were healthy HIV-negative adults with no recently reported acute infections or vaccinations. Only Caucasian adults living in Nashville, Tennessee, USA were represented among the donors. CD4+ T cells were enriched by magnetic negative selection, after which naive cells were positively selected on CD45RA and the negative fraction was taken as the memory subset. After blood collection by leukapheresis, PBMCs were isolated using Ficoll-Histopaque density gradient centrifugation and then cryopreserved in the vapor phase of liquid nitrogen. Analytical flow cytometry was used to check the purity and quantity of each magnetically sorted T cell population. Genomic DNA was isolated from each sorted fraction and quantified by UV absorbance on a Nanodrop 2000c. Using the deep immunoSEQ assay, multiplex PCR amplified TCR CDR3 regions from genomic DNA. For each cell subset, the extracted genomic DNA was distributed evenly across all wells of several immunoSEQ 96-well plates, and each plate served as one replicate. For sorted subsets, around 200 ng genomic DNA, equal to 30,000 or so T cell genomes, was loaded into each replicate PCR. The purified libraries were quantified using a Qubit 3.0 fluorometer, sized with a Bioanalyzer 2100, and then quantified again using the KAPA Library Quantification kit. A separate single-read 150-cycle Illumina NextSeq 550 flow cell was used to sequence each immunoSEQ 96-well plate. The paper's data handling went like this. Because the immunoSEQ output held only junctional sequences and lacked quality scores, the filtering could not match the filtering applied to full-length reads. To assign V/J genes and CDR3, sequences were annotated against IMGT germline references using PyIR, a Python wrapper for IgBLAST v1.9. Reads were removed for weak V/J assignments (E-value above 1e-6), missing CDR3, stop codons, out-of-frame junctions, or ambiguous translated residues. A V3J clonotype was defined by an identical inferred V gene, J gene, and CDR3 amino acid sequence. Percentage overlap between repertoires was computed as shared unique clonotypes divided by the size of the smaller repertoire. Three approaches were used to assess repertoire richness: RTK rarefaction, the Chao1 estimator, and Recon v2.1 estimates of unobserved clonotypes. Generation probabilities were computed with OLGA for all TCRbeta clonotypes obtained by the gDNA method from several donors. The source is immuneACCESS, and TCRdb retained only in-frame sequences with V and J called. Part of the clones is not carried over; for the studies checked, unresolved V genes explain less than half of this, and the remainder is unexplained. The DNA was the basis for D and trimming; V, J and clone size are from that table. Across this sample there are 330,000 or so clones, with approximately 79% seen only once. The leading ten clones occupy about 9.3% of the sample.

Trimming takes 4 bases from V and 2 bases from J, and the germline ends sit 11 bases apart. Counted from cysteine to phenylalanine, this CDR3 has 14 amino acids. Only the CDR3 part of the read is kept: 42 bases, read in frame from the first base. Reading the germline V gene gives CDR1 SQVTM and CDR2 ANQGSEA. Recombination joined TRBV29-1 with TRBJ2-2; the D gene identity is not certain. Material for sequencing was memory CD4+ T cells sorted from blood. The cell subset or site label here, explained by the study, means: CD45RA-negative fraction. This TCR was recovered from a man younger than 45 in good health. The DNA is TGCAGCGTTGTAGGTTATCTAAACACCGGGGAGCTGTTTTTT. The encoded protein is CSVVGYLNTGELFF.